This record concerns one TCR beta chain sequence. Its specific antigen is unknown. This may arise from a read error, as a much more abundant clone is one base away. This CDR3 fails to terminate in the conserved phenylalanine or tryptophan, so it likely reflects a read error. The trim is 2 bases for V and 0 bases for J, with a gap of 8 bases between the germline ends. From the germline V gene, CDR1 is SGHAT and CDR2 is FQNNGV. The CDR3 contains 14 residues when both ends are counted. The DNA shown is the 42-base CDR3, in frame from base 1. This specimen belongs to a study of CD8+CD57+ T cells in acquired aplastic anemia (dated by TCRdb to between 2018 and 2020). For context, the study as a whole: On average, sorted CD4+ and CD8+ cells yielded around 3.5 ug of extracted DNA, with a range of about 0.19 to 30 ug. CD8+CD57+ expansion was defined as frequency above the mean frequency observed in healthy subjects. Results the study describes overall, beyond this receptor: Patients and healthy controls showed no significant difference in CD8+ Simpson's diversity (P=0.060). Nearly 30 CD8+ CDR3 sequences were found in both patients and controls but appeared to be highly expressed in patients and within the immunodominant clones of the patients.

Patients chosen for sequencing had shown expansion of CD8+CD57+ cells by flow cytometry. All patients had severe acquired aplastic anemia diagnosed by International Study of Aplastic Anemia and Agranulocytosis and Camitta criteria. At the time blood was sampled, none of the patients had received any therapy. In this study, sorted CD4+ and CD8+ T cells from the blood of healthy subjects and of severe aplastic anemia patients had their TCR repertoires deep-sequenced. In the USA, patient enrollment took place under clinicaltrials.gov protocols 00001620, 01623167, 00001397, 00071045, 00081523 and 00961064. Ficoll-Paque density gradient centrifugation was used to isolate peripheral blood mononuclear cells. Before DNA extraction, CD4+ and CD8+ T cells were sorted with FACS or magnetic beads. Genomic DNA was used as template for profiling of TCR beta VDJ combinations and CDR3 sequences. An Illumina HiSeq 2000 was used for TCR repertoire sequencing. In the paper's pipeline: Repertoires were assessed using TRBV/TRBJ rearrangement plots, CDR3 size and DJ length profiles, and Simpson's diversity index. The immunodominant clone was defined as the most abundant DNA sequence in deep sequencing data. CDR3 amino acid sequences were checked for sharing across subjects and were also compared against the VDJdb database and published repertoires. TCRdb's own reprocessing of the public reads used fastp at Q25 and MiXCR and kept productive beta chains. Every distinct CDR3 protein forms one entry, paired with its most common genes and DNA. V and J calls and clone size were set by TCRdb, not the authors. The sample table contains over 150,000 distinct CDR3 sequences; only one count was recorded for 40% to 55% of them. Approximately 3% of the sample is taken by the ten largest.

The receptor chain draws on TRBV11-2 and TRBJ2-7; the D gene is unclear. This sequence was found in a human donor with aplastic anemia. The material sequenced was sorted CD4+, CD8+, or CD8+CD57+ T cells (not recorded which) from PBMCs. The nucleotide sequence reads TGTGCCAGCAGCTTAAGAAGGAGCTCCTACGAGCAGTACCTC. This encodes CASSLRRSSYEQYL.